The 5 T cell receptor beta chains below come from one sample, sequenced in a study of blood T cell repertoires in COVID-19. TCRdb keeps only in-frame clones here, not all; method: immunoSEQ multiplex PCR. The sample carries 200,000 to 250,000 clones, around 90% recorded once. Material: PBMCs or T cells enriched from blood (not recorded which). Receptors originate from a woman aged 45 to 65 who had recovered from COVID-19.

The chain joins TRBV4-3 to TRBJ2-1, with 7 bases lining up with TRBD2. The V and J ends lost 0 bases and 1 base, in that order; junction bases with no gene match: 3. The CDR3 is 16 amino acids. The germline gives CDR1 LGHNA, CDR2 YSLEER. The CDR3 region has the DNA TGCGCCAGCAGCCAAGAGGCCGGGAGGTCCTACAATGAGCAGTTCTTC. This translates into CASSQEAGRSYNEQFF.

This chain connects TRBV7-2 to TRBJ1-3; D gene uncertain. With 5 bases removed from V and 4 bases from J, the gap between germline ends came to 15 bases. Germline assignment: CDR1 SGHTA and CDR2 FQGNSA. CDR3 size: 15 residues. In DNA, the CDR3 is TGTGCCAGCAGCCCCCAAGTGATCCGGGGAAACACCATATATTTT. Translation: CASSPQVIRGNTIYF. The whole variable domain, remainder taken from reference TRBV7-2 and TRBJ1-3, is GAGVSQSPSNKVTEKGKDVELRCDPISGHTALYWYRQSLGQGLEFLIYFQGNSAPDKSGLPSDRFSAERTGGSVSTLTIQRTQQEDSAVYLCASSPQVIRGNTIYFGEGSWLTVV.

J is TRBJ1-2 and V is TRBV18; D unresolved. Trimming shortened V by 1 base and J by 8 bases, and 8 bases separated the two germline ends. CDR3 length: 12 amino acids. CDR1 is KGHSH, CDR2 LQKENI, per germline. CDR3 sequence: CASSPLTDGYTF. The CDR3 coding sequence is TGTGCCAGCTCACCACTAACAGACGGCTACACCTTC.

V gene TRBV7-2 combines with J gene TRBJ1-1; 8 bases map to TRBD1. Trimming removed 5 bases from V and 1 base from J; junction bases left unmatched: 6. The V gene's germline CDR1 is SGHTA and CDR2 FQGNSA. The CDR3 is made up of 15 amino acids. CDR3 protein: CASSVRGRGNTEAFF. CDR3 in DNA: TGTGCCAGCAGCGTCAGGGGGCGAGGGAACACTGAAGCTTTCTTT.

V gene TRBV7-2 combines with J gene TRBJ1-4; D remains ambiguous. Deletions cut 3 bases from V and 2 bases from J, with 7 bases between. The CDR3 consists of 14 residues. Germline loops: CDR1 SGHTA, CDR2 FQGNSA. This CDR3 is CASSLAATNEKLFF. The CDR3 bases are TGTGCCAGCAGCTTGGCGGCCACTAATGAAAAACTGTTTTTT.